This T cell receptor beta chain was identified during a study of monozygotic twins with inflammatory bowel disease. Points on this clonotype: The antigen is unknown.

Whole-study findings and limits: Differing T cell subtypes remained indistinguishable. Since immunosuppressive treatments differed, patient repertoires may have gained added variability.

Both the TCRalpha cDNA and the TCRbeta cDNA were taken through two nested PCRs, lasting around 15 and 10 cycles. From its re-call of the 5' RACE reads, TCRdb lists each CDR3 protein once, without DNA. Recorded for this sample: 150,000 to 200,000 distinct CDR3 sequences. One blood sample of roughly 2.5 ml was taken from each donor. The CDR3 totals 16 residues. The receptor was isolated from a human donor with ulcerative colitis or Crohn's disease, or a healthy co-twin of an affected twin (not recorded which). V gene TRBV12-3 or TRBV12-4 combines with J gene TRBJ1-2; lacking DNA, the TRBD1 call made by TCRdb goes unchecked. Sequences were obtained from blood. The chain's CDR3 is CASTPPVATGHYGYTF.